This TCR beta chain derives from a study of blood T cells in healthy people across ages. Primers used in a second PCR of about 6 to 11 cycles were a sample-barcoded 5' primer and a J-beta primer mix. TCRdb called the 5' RACE reads again in MiXCR, with one record for every CDR3 protein. The repertoire holds more than 550,000 distinct CDR3 sequences, with about a fifth as singletons. In germline, CDR1 is SEHNR, CDR2 FQNEAQ (reference sequence). This CDR3 has 12 amino acids. Comment on this clonotype: Its ends do not fully match the called genes, so a read error is possible.

V gene TRBV7-9 combines with J gene TRBJ2-5; 9 bases map to TRBD1. The sequenced material came from blood. This receptor was taken from a man aged 70-80 years in good health. This CDR3 is CASSLGQGNISF. The CDR3 coding sequence is TGTGCCAGCAGCTTGGGACAGGGTAACATTAGCTTC. The complete variable domain, with remaining parts taken from reference TRBV7-9 and TRBJ2-5, reads DTGVSQNPRHKITKRGQNVTFRCDPISEHNRLYWYRQTLGQGPEFLTYFQNEAQLEKSRLLSDRFSAERPKGSFSTLEIQRTEQGDSAMYLCASSLGQGNISFGPGTRLLVL.